These 21 T cell receptor beta chains were sequenced from one sample in a study of blood T cell repertoires in COVID-19. Clones were read by immunoSEQ multiplex PCR, and TCRdb kept only the in-frame ones, dropping some. The table lists about 89,000 clones, roughly 96% of them singletons. The sequenced sample was peripheral blood. All receptors derive from a human donor with active COVID-19. The donor label of this sample is uncertain.

The chain is built from TRBV19 and TRBJ2-7; D is unclear. Germline V gene data show CDR1 as LNHDA and CDR2 as SQIVND (reference sequence). CDR3 length: 12 amino acids. The V end was cut by 8 bases, the J end by 5 bases, with 13 bases between. DNA for the CDR3: TGTGCCAGTGGTTCAGGAAGAAACGAGCAGTACTTC. Encoded protein: CASGSGRNEQYF.

The chain employs TRBV5-1 and TRBJ2-1; D may be TRBD2 (7 bases). The V gene's germline CDR1 is SGHRS and CDR2 YFSETQ. V lost 2 bases to trimming and J lost 9 bases, with 18 bases between them. The CDR3 totals 15 residues. CDR3 DNA sequence: TGCGCCAGCAGCTTTAGCGGAGGGGGGGGCGGTGAGCAGTTCTTC. Protein sequence: CASSFSGGGGGEQFF.

The chain uses TRBV7-2 and TRBJ2-7; no clear D gene. This CDR3 has 15 amino acids. Germline loops: CDR1 SGHTA, CDR2 FQGNSA. With 1 base removed from V and 0 bases from J, the gap between germline ends came to 10 bases. This CDR3 is CASSLVGGGSYEQYF. CDR3 bases: TGTGCCAGCAGCTTAGTCGGCGGCGGCTCCTACGAGCAGTACTTC. Using reference TRBV7-2 and TRBJ2-7 for the parts outside the CDR3, the full variable domain is GAGVSQSPSNKVTEKGKDVELRCDPISGHTALYWYRQSLGQGLEFLIYFQGNSAPDKSGLPSDRFSAERTGGSVSTLTIQRTQQEDSAVYLCASSLVGGGSYEQYFGPGTRLTVT.

This clone was found once. The rearrangement uses TRBV29-1 and TRBJ2-2; D perhaps matches TRBD1 (6 bases). The V gene lost 6 bases and the J gene lost 6 bases, with 14 bases spanning the gap. The CDR3 contains 13 residues. Germline CDR1 SQVTM, CDR2 ANQGSEA. The CDR3 loop is CSVPSGESGELFF. The CDR3 coding sequence is TGCAGCGTCCCGTCAGGGGAGTCCGGGGAGCTGTTTTTT.

The genes are TRBV28 and TRBJ2-5, with 7 bases that match TRBD1. The length of the CDR3 is 12 residues. CDR1 is MDHEN and CDR2 is SYDVKM in the germline V gene. V was pared by 2 bases and J by 9 bases, with 3 bases of the junction left unmatched. CDR3 DNA sequence: TGTGCCAGCAGTTTACTACAGGGGTCCCAGTACTTC. Its protein product is CASSLLQGSQYF.

The rearrangement joins TRBV6-5 to TRBJ1-5, with D perhaps matching TRBD1 (6 bases). Trimming shortened V by 8 bases and J by 2 bases, and 13 bases separated the two germline ends. There are 14 residues in the CDR3. In germline, CDR1 is MNHEY, CDR2 SVGAGI. The CDR3 nucleotides are TGTGCCAGCGGGGGGGCAGGGGGCAATCAGCCCCAGCATTTT. Residues: CASGGAGGNQPQHF.

V gene TRBV7-8 combines with J gene TRBJ2-5, with 12 positions matching TRBD2. J gave up 3 bases and V 5 bases, and 4 bases lay outside the gene matches. The CDR3 is 15 residues long. Germline V CDR1 and CDR2: SGHVS, FQNEAQ. This CDR3 reads CASSATSGSEETQYF. CDR3 DNA: TGTGCCAGCAGCGCGACTAGCGGGAGTGAAGAGACCCAGTACTTC.

The chain is built from TRBV9 and TRBJ2-5; the match to TRBD2 covers 8 bases. The J call is doubtful: the DNA matches TRBJ2-7 better. Germline CDR1 reads SGDLS; CDR2 reads YYNGEE. The CDR3 loop spans 14 amino acids. The CDR3 protein is CASSVAGTSHEQYF. CDR3 nucleotide sequence: TGTGCCAGCAGCGTAGCGGGGACTAGTCACGAGCAGTACTTC.

The chain carries TRBV2 and TRBJ2-3, with 12 nucleotides matching TRBD2. The CDR3 is 16 residues long. Losses at the gene ends were 4 bases for V and 2 bases for J; bases not matched to a gene: 4. Germline CDR1 SNHLY, CDR2 FYNNEI. CDR3 in amino acids: CASSVLAGGITDTQYF. The CDR3 DNA reads TGTGCCAGCAGTGTCCTAGCGGGAGGGATCACAGATACGCAGTATTTT.

J is TRBJ2-3 and V is TRBV29-1, with 11 bases aligning to TRBD2. CDR1 SQVTM and CDR2 ANQGSEA come from the germline V gene. V lost 7 bases and J lost 5; bases outside the gene matches: 11. The CDR3 contains 15 residues. The DNA of the CDR3 is TGCAGCGCCAAGCGGGGGACTAGCGGTGGAGATACGCAGTATTTT. This codes for CSAKRGTSGGDTQYF.

J is TRBJ2-7 and V is TRBV5-1; 7 bases line up with TRBD1. The CDR3 covers 14 residues. Germline V gene sequence: CDR1 SGHRS, CDR2 YFSETQ. V gave up 2 bases and J gave up 1 base; unmatched junction bases: 3. The CDR3 protein is CASSLGTASYEQYF. DNA for the CDR3: TGCGCCAGCAGCTTAGGGACAGCTTCCTACGAGCAGTACTTC. The full variable domain, in which reference TRBV5-1 and TRBJ2-7 provide the parts outside the CDR3, is KAGVTQTPRYLIKTRGQQVTLSCSPISGHRSVSWYQQTPGQGLQFLFEYFSETQRNKGNFPGRFSGRQFSNSRSEMNVSTLELGDSALYLCASSLGTASYEQYFGPGTRLTVT.

V is TRBV7-9 and J is TRBJ2-2, with TRBD2 identical over 8 bases. The CDR3 runs to 14 residues. CDR1 and CDR2 from the germline V gene are SEHNR and FQNEAQ (reference sequence). V dropped 2 bases and J dropped 4; count of bases not matched to a gene: 0. CDR3 residues: CASSLSGSTGELFF. The DNA of the CDR3 is TGTGCCAGCAGCTTAAGCGGGAGCACCGGGGAGCTGTTTTTT.

The rearrangement links TRBV27 to TRBJ2-2; a weak D match, TRBD2 (5 bases). This CDR3 spans 14 amino acids. Germline V gene lookup returns CDR1 MNHEY and CDR2 SMNVEV (reference sequence). The V end was cut by 6 bases, the J end by 3 bases, with 11 bases between. The DNA for the CDR3 is TGTGCCAGCAGACTGCCGAGGGACACCGGGGAGCTGTTTTTT. This gives the protein CASRLPRDTGELFF.

The rearrangement uses TRBV28 and TRBJ2-7, with D uncertain. This CDR3 has 13 residues. V lost 2 bases and J lost 0, with 5 bases in between. Germline V gives CDR1 MDHEN, CDR2 SYDVKM. DNA of the CDR3: TGTGCCAGCAGTTTAGCCAGCTCCTACGAGCAGTACTTC. Amino acids: CASSLASSYEQYF.

The chain joins TRBV7-2 to TRBJ1-2; 8 bases are a match to TRBD1. The V gene's germline CDR1 is SGHTA and CDR2 FQGNSA. The CDR3 loop spans 14 amino acids. V lost 3 bases and J lost 7; bases outside the gene matches: 7. The CDR3, as DNA: TGTGCCAGCAGCTTGGACAGGGTGGCGTCTGGCTACACCTTC. This gives the protein CASSLDRVASGYTF. Full variable domain (rest looked up from reference TRBV7-2 and TRBJ1-2): GAGVSQSPSNKVTEKGKDVELRCDPISGHTALYWYRQSLGQGLEFLIYFQGNSAPDKSGLPSDRFSAERTGGSVSTLTIQRTQQEDSAVYLCASSLDRVASGYTFGSGTRLTVV.

This chain connects TRBV5-1 to TRBJ2-1, with D possibly being TRBD2 (6 bases). The CDR3 runs to 15 residues. Trimming shortened V by 1 base and J by 4 bases, and 12 bases separated the two germline ends. CDR1 and CDR2 (germline): SGHRS, YFSETQ. Written as DNA, the CDR3 is TGCGCCAGCAGCTTGATGGCTAGCGCATACAATGAGCAGTTCTTC. Its protein product is CASSLMASAYNEQFF.

This chain connects TRBV4-2 to TRBJ1-2, with a weak D call TRBD1 (5 bases). CDR1 is LGHNA and CDR2 is YNFKEQ in the germline V gene. V was clipped by 2 bases and J by 1 base, with 20 bases between them. The CDR3 consists of 18 residues. CDR3 residues: CASSQNVGTTRGNYGYTF. The DNA of the CDR3 is TGTGCCAGCAGCCAAAATGTAGGGACTACAAGGGGTAACTATGGCTACACCTTC.

The V and J genes are TRBV6-5 and TRBJ2-3; possible D gene TRBD2, 5 bases. Germline V gives CDR1 MNHEY, CDR2 SVGAGI. Trimming took off 6 bases at V and 2 bases at J, with 6 bases between the two ends. The CDR3 consists of 12 residues. This CDR3 is CASRRATDTQYF. The CDR3 DNA reads as TGTGCCAGCAGGAGGGCCACAGATACGCAGTATTTT.

This clone was detected once. This chain uses TRBV5-1 with TRBJ2-4, with unresolved D. The CDR3 runs 14 residues. The V end was cut by 0 bases, the J end by 8 bases, with 12 bases between. Germline lookup yields CDR1 SGHRS and CDR2 YFSETQ. DNA for the CDR3: TGCGCCAGCAGCTTGGCTCGAGCTGTGGACATTCAGTACTTC. Its protein is CASSLARAVDIQYF.

J is TRBJ2-7 and V is TRBV28; tentatively, D is TRBD1 (5 bases). CDR3 length equals 14 residues. CDR1 is MDHEN and CDR2 is SYDVKM in the germline V gene. V gave up 6 bases and J gave up 0 bases, with 12 bases separating them. CDR3 protein: CASRGQGRSYEQYF. The DNA of the CDR3 is TGTGCCAGCAGAGGGCAGGGCCGCTCCTACGAGCAGTACTTC.

The rearrangement joins TRBV7-9 to TRBJ2-1, with 8 bases that match TRBD2. This CDR3 comprises 13 residues. With V trimmed by 5 bases and J by 8 bases, 5 bases remained unmatched. Germline CDR1 and CDR2: SEHNR and FQNEAQ (reference sequence). CDR3 sequence (DNA): TGTGCCAGCAGCCCGGGGGGGGCCGATGAGCAGTTCTTC. It codes for CASSPGGADEQFF.